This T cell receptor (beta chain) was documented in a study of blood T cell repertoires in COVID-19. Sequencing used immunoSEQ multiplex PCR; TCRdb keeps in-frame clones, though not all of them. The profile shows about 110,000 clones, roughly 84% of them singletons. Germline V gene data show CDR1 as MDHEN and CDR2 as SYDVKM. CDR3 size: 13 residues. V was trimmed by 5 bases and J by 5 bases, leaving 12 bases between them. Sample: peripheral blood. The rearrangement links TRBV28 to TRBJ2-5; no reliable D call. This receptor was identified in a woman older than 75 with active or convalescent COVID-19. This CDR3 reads CASSGPGEETQYF. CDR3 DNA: TGTGCCAGCAGTGGCCCGGGTGAGGAGACCCAGTACTTC. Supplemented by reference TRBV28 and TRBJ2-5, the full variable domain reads DVKVTQSSRYLVKRTGEKVFLECVQDMDHENMFWYRQDPGLGLRLIYFSYDVKMKEKGDIPEGYSVSREKKERFSLILESASTNQTSMYLCASSGPGEETQYFGPGTRLLVL.